Reported below is one TCR beta chain. Within the sample, other DNA sequences also encode this same CDR3. The protocol was immunoSEQ multiplex PCR, while the TCRdb copy is restricted to in-frame clones and leaves out a portion. The sample comprises approximately 1,000,000 clones, 60% to 80% of which are singletons, and almost 0.9% rests with the top ten. The data belong to a study of shared clonotypes between healthy human individuals. The CDR3 is 15 amino acids. Germline CDR1 and CDR2: SGHTA and FQGNSA. Trimming cost V 2 bases and J 4 bases; bases outside gene matches: 2. J is TRBJ2-2 and V is TRBV7-2; 9 nucleotides agree with TRBD2. This clonotype originated in a man younger than 35 in good health. Some clones in this sample may be carry-over from other donors' samples. The sample comprised memory CD4+ T cells from PBMCs. The subset denotes: CD45RA-negative fraction. This CDR3 is CASSLILAGTGELFF. The CDR3 DNA sequence: TGTGCCAGCAGCTTAATACTAGCGGGCACCGGGGAGCTGTTTTTT.